The rows below give T cell receptor beta chains drawn from one sample of a study of T cell repertoires in cytomegalovirus infection. The antigens of these receptors remain unknown. TCRdb redid the calling of the reads with MiXCR, one entry per CDR3 protein. The data contain around 360,000 distinct CDR3 sequences, just under 35% of them singletons. Material: cultured PBMCs, obtained from culture after CMV antigen stimulation. These receptors originate from a human donor in good health (CMV status not recorded). Some clones in this sample may be carry-over from other donors' samples. Both conserved end residues are part of each CDR3. Fields, in order: clone size, V gene, CDR3 length, J gene, D gene, CDR3 DNA, CDR3 protein. A D gene is named only where the DNA matches it firmly. Where a row states a size, it is once, few, many or the class of an expanded clone; other rows omit it.

clone size: few; V gene: TRBV7-2; CDR3 length: 18; J gene: TRBJ2-3; D gene: TRBD2; CDR3 DNA: TGTGCCAGCAGCTTAAGCCGGACTAGCGGGTTTGGGGCAGATACGCAGTATTTT; CDR3 protein: CASSLSRTSGFGADTQYF
clone size: few; V gene: TRBV7-2; CDR3 length: 15; J gene: TRBJ1-2; D gene: TRBD1; CDR3 DNA: TGTGCCAGCAGCTTCAGACAGGGGAGGGGATATGGCTACACCTTC; CDR3 protein: CASSFRQGRGYGYTF
clone size: NA; V gene: TRBV7-6; CDR3 length: 16; J gene: TRBJ2-3; D gene: NA; CDR3 DNA: TGTGCCAGCAGCTTAGGGGGGGGCCCTCGGGCAGATACGCAGTATTTT; CDR3 protein: CASSLGGGPRADTQYF
clone size: once; V gene: TRBV27; CDR3 length: 12; J gene: TRBJ2-3; D gene: NA; CDR3 DNA: TGTGCCAGCACGGGCCCCACAGATACGCAGTATTTT; CDR3 protein: CASTGPTDTQYF
clone size: NA; V gene: TRBV19; CDR3 length: 15; J gene: TRBJ2-1; D gene: TRBD2; CDR3 DNA: TGTGCCAGTAGCGGGGGGGGACTAAGCTTGAATGAGCAGTTCTTC; CDR3 protein: CASSGGGLSLNEQFF
clone size: few; V gene: TRBV6-1; CDR3 length: 15; J gene: TRBJ1-1; D gene: NA; CDR3 DNA: TGTGCCAGCAGCCAAAGACCGCAGGGGAACACTGAAGCTTTCTTT; CDR3 protein: CASSQRPQGNTEAFF
clone size: once; V gene: TRBV20-1; CDR3 length: 13; J gene: TRBJ2-5; D gene: NA; CDR3 DNA: TGCAGTGCTAGGGGGACGAACCAAGAGACCCAGTACTTC; CDR3 protein: CSARGTNQETQYF
clone size: few; V gene: TRBV2; CDR3 length: 14; J gene: TRBJ1-1; D gene: NA; CDR3 DNA: TGTGCCAGCAGTGGGGGGTTAGGGGGCACTGAAGCTTTCTTT; CDR3 protein: CASSGGLGGTEAFF
clone size: NA; V gene: TRBV19; CDR3 length: 12; J gene: TRBJ2-1; D gene: NA; CDR3 DNA: TGTGCCAGTAGTATCGCCTACAATGAGCAGTTCTTC; CDR3 protein: CASSIAYNEQFF
clone size: few; V gene: TRBV19; CDR3 length: 16; J gene: TRBJ2-1; D gene: TRBD2; CDR3 DNA: TGTGCCAGTAGTATTTTAGCGGGAGGGTACTACAATGAGCAGTTCTTC; CDR3 protein: CASSILAGGYYNEQFF
clone size: NA; V gene: TRBV19; CDR3 length: 14; J gene: TRBJ2-3; D gene: NA; CDR3 DNA: TGTGCCAGTAGTATTGGGTATTCCGTGTATACGCAGTATTTT; CDR3 protein: CASSIGYSVYTQYF
clone size: NA; V gene: TRBV4-3; CDR3 length: 15; J gene: TRBJ2-5; D gene: NA; CDR3 DNA: TGCGCCAGCAGCCAAGAGGGCAGGGAGCAAGAGACCCAGTACTTC; CDR3 protein: CASSQEGREQETQYF
clone size: NA; V gene: TRBV25-1; CDR3 length: 16; J gene: TRBJ2-3; D gene: TRBD2; CDR3 DNA: TGTGCCAGCAGTGAGGCTAGCGGGAGGATCACAGATACGCAGTATTTT; CDR3 protein: CASSEASGRITDTQYF
clone size: NA; V gene: TRBV6-2/TRBV6-3; CDR3 length: 13; J gene: TRBJ2-5; D gene: TRBD2; CDR3 DNA: TGTGCCAGCAGAGAAGCGGGAGGAGAGACCCAGTACTTC; CDR3 protein: CASREAGGETQYF
clone size: NA; V gene: TRBV20-1; CDR3 length: 14; J gene: TRBJ1-4; D gene: NA; CDR3 DNA: TGCAGTGCCCTCGGAGGGCCAACTAATGAAAAACTGTTTTTT; CDR3 protein: CSALGGPTNEKLFF
clone size: few; V gene: TRBV19; CDR3 length: 14; J gene: TRBJ1-2; D gene: NA; CDR3 DNA: TGTGCCAGTAGTATAGGTCGCAGTTACTATGGCTACACCTTC; CDR3 protein: CASSIGRSYYGYTF
clone size: few; V gene: TRBV19; CDR3 length: 18; J gene: TRBJ1-3; D gene: NA; CDR3 DNA: TGTGCCAGTAGTTGGTTTACGGAGCTACCAGTCTCTGGAAACACCATATATTTT; CDR3 protein: CASSWFTELPVSGNTIYF
clone size: NA; V gene: TRBV5-1; CDR3 length: 21; J gene: TRBJ2-1; D gene: TRBD2; CDR3 DNA: TGCGCCAGCAGCTCTCCACCCGCCGGGACTAGCGGGTACAGCTCCTACAATGAGCAGTTCTTC; CDR3 protein: CASSSPPAGTSGYSSYNEQFF
clone size: NA; V gene: TRBV12-3/TRBV12-4; CDR3 length: 18; J gene: TRBJ2-3; D gene: TRBD2; CDR3 DNA: TGTGCCAGCAGTTTAAGGTCGGCCGGGACTAGCGACACAGATACGCAGTATTTT; CDR3 protein: CASSLRSAGTSDTDTQYF
clone size: many; V gene: TRBV7-2; CDR3 length: 16; J gene: TRBJ2-1; D gene: TRBD2; CDR3 DNA: TGTGCCAGCAGCTTCGGGACTAGCGGGGTCTACAATGAGCAGTTCTTC; CDR3 protein: CASSFGTSGVYNEQFF
clone size: once; V gene: TRBV20-1; CDR3 length: 15; J gene: TRBJ2-7; D gene: NA; CDR3 DNA: TGCAGTGCTAGCTTCTCGGCGGTTGGGCGGAACGAGCAGTACTTC; CDR3 protein: CSASFSAVGRNEQYF
clone size: NA; V gene: TRBV6-2/TRBV6-3; CDR3 length: 14; J gene: TRBJ1-4; D gene: NA; CDR3 DNA: TGTGCCAGCAGGGAGACAGGAGGAAATGAAAAACTGTTTTTT; CDR3 protein: CASRETGGNEKLFF
clone size: NA; V gene: TRBV20-1; CDR3 length: 15; J gene: TRBJ2-7; D gene: TRBD2; CDR3 DNA: TGCAGTGCTAGAGATACTAGCGTTTACACCTACGAGCAGTACTTC; CDR3 protein: CSARDTSVYTYEQYF
clone size: NA; V gene: TRBV20-1; CDR3 length: 14; J gene: TRBJ1-2; D gene: NA; CDR3 DNA: TGCAGTGCTTTCGGAGGGGAGACTAACTATGGCTACACCTTC; CDR3 protein: CSAFGGETNYGYTF
clone size: NA; V gene: TRBV29-1; CDR3 length: 15; J gene: TRBJ2-4; D gene: TRBD1; CDR3 DNA: TGCAGCGTTGGAGGGACAGGGGCCGCCAAAAACATTCAGTACTTC; CDR3 protein: CSVGGTGAAKNIQYF
clone size: NA; V gene: TRBV4-2; CDR3 length: 16; J gene: TRBJ1-1; D gene: NA; CDR3 DNA: TGTGCCAGCAGCCAACCCGGGACCGTATTCAACACTGAAGCTTTCTTT; CDR3 protein: CASSQPGTVFNTEAFF
clone size: NA; V gene: TRBV19; CDR3 length: 19; J gene: TRBJ2-7; D gene: NA; CDR3 DNA: TGTGCCAGTAGTAAACTGACAGGTTCGGGGATAAAAAGCTCCTACGAGCAGTACTTC; CDR3 protein: CASSKLTGSGIKSSYEQYF
clone size: NA; V gene: TRBV7-2; CDR3 length: 14; J gene: TRBJ1-3; D gene: NA; CDR3 DNA: TGTGCCAGCAGCTTATTTCGAGGAGGTAACACCATATATTTT; CDR3 protein: CASSLFRGGNTIYF
clone size: NA; V gene: TRBV7-9; CDR3 length: 14; J gene: TRBJ2-5; D gene: TRBD2; CDR3 DNA: TGTGCCAGCAGCCGTAGCGGGACCCAAGAGACCCAGTACTTC; CDR3 protein: CASSRSGTQETQYF
clone size: NA; V gene: TRBV4-3; CDR3 length: 14; J gene: TRBJ2-3; D gene: NA; CDR3 DNA: TGCGCCAGCAGCCAAGAGGAATTGTGGGATACGCAGTATTTT; CDR3 protein: CASSQEELWDTQYF
clone size: NA; V gene: TRBV25-1; CDR3 length: 15; J gene: TRBJ2-2; D gene: TRBD2; CDR3 DNA: TGTGCCAGCAGTAGCGGGAGGGTCTACACCGGGGAGCTGTTTTTT; CDR3 protein: CASSSGRVYTGELFF
clone size: few; V gene: TRBV14; CDR3 length: 13; J gene: TRBJ2-7; D gene: NA; CDR3 DNA: TGTGCCAGCAGCCAAGATGGGGTCTACGAGCAGTACTTC; CDR3 protein: CASSQDGVYEQYF
clone size: NA; V gene: TRBV27; CDR3 length: 14; J gene: TRBJ1-2; D gene: NA; CDR3 DNA: TGTGCCAGCAGGGAGACAGTCCTATCTAAGGGCTACACCTTC; CDR3 protein: CASRETVLSKGYTF
clone size: NA; V gene: TRBV29-1; CDR3 length: 13; J gene: TRBJ1-1; D gene: TRBD1; CDR3 DNA: TGCAGCGTCACAGGGGCCGTAGGAACTGAAGCTTTCTTT; CDR3 protein: CSVTGAVGTEAFF
clone size: NA; V gene: TRBV7-9; CDR3 length: 14; J gene: TRBJ2-3; D gene: NA; CDR3 DNA: TGTGCCAGCAGCCTCGGACAGACGACAGATACGCAGTATTTT; CDR3 protein: CASSLGQTTDTQYF
clone size: few; V gene: TRBV4-3; CDR3 length: 19; J gene: TRBJ2-3; D gene: TRBD2; CDR3 DNA: TGCGCCAGCAGCCAAGATCCCCCCGACAGCGGGAGGGCGGAAGATACGCAGTATTTT; CDR3 protein: CASSQDPPDSGRAEDTQYF
clone size: few; V gene: TRBV28; CDR3 length: 14; J gene: TRBJ2-5; D gene: TRBD2; CDR3 DNA: TGTGCCAGCTGCCTAGCGGGAGTGGGTGAGACCCAGTACTTC; CDR3 protein: CASCLAGVGETQYF
clone size: few; V gene: TRBV28; CDR3 length: 12; J gene: TRBJ1-1; D gene: NA; CDR3 DNA: TGTGCCAGCAGTGGTTTTAGCACTGAAGCTTTCTTT; CDR3 protein: CASSGFSTEAFF
clone size: few; V gene: TRBV6-5; CDR3 length: 16; J gene: TRBJ2-3; D gene: TRBD2; CDR3 DNA: TGTGCCAGCAGTTACTTTTCTAGCGGGTTCACAGATACGCAGTATTTT; CDR3 protein: CASSYFSSGFTDTQYF
clone size: few; V gene: TRBV14; CDR3 length: 15; J gene: TRBJ1-3; D gene: NA; CDR3 DNA: TGTGCCAGCAGCGGGACATTCTCCTCTGGAAACACCATATATTTT; CDR3 protein: CASSGTFSSGNTIYF